This TCR beta chain came from a study of T cells in Graves' hyperthyroidism and ophthalmopathy. Study background: Staff took peripheral blood when the initial diagnosis was made, before any treatment began.

V was shortened by 2 bases and J by 4 bases, with 5 bases between the two germline ends. The CDR3 length is 13 residues. Authors of the study amplified TCR beta CDR3 regions from RNA transcripts. First-round RT-PCR of the TCR CDR3 relied on the HTBI primer set. In TCRdb, the multiplex PCR reads were re-called with MiXCR into one record per CDR3 protein. The table has 270,000 or so distinct CDR3 sequences, around 15% seen once; the top ten hold around 31%. Thyroid ultrasound and orbital computed tomography, with clinical symptoms and serum thyroxine and TRAb, informed diagnoses. This clonotype was obtained from a woman between 45 and 65 years old with Graves' hyperthyroidism that later progressed to Graves' ophthalmopathy. The material sequenced was blood. The rearrangement links TRBV12-3 or TRBV12-4 to TRBJ2-2, with no clear D. In DNA form, the CDR3 reads TGTGCCAGCAGTTTAATGAGCACCGGGGAGCTGTTTTTT. It specifies CASSLMSTGELFF.